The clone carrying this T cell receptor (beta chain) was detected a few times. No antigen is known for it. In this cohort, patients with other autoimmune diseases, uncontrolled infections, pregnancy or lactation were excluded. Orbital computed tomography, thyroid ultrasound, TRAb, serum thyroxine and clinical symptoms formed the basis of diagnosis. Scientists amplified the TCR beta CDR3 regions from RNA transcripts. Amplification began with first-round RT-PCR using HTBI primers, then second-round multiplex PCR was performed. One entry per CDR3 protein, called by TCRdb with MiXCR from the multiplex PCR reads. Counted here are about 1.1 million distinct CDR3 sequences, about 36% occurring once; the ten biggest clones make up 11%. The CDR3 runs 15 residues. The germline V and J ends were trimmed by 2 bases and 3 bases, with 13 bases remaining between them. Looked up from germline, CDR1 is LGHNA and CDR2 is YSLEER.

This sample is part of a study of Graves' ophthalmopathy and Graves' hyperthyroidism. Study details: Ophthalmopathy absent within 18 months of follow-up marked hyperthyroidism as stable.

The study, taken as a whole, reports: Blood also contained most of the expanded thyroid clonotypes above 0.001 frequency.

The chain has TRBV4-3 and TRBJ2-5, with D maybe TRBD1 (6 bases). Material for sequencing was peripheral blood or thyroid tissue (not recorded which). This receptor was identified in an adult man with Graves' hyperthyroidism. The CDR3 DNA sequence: TGCGCCAGCAGCCAAATAGGGACACGAGAAGAGACCCAGTACTTC. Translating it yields CASSQIGTREETQYF.